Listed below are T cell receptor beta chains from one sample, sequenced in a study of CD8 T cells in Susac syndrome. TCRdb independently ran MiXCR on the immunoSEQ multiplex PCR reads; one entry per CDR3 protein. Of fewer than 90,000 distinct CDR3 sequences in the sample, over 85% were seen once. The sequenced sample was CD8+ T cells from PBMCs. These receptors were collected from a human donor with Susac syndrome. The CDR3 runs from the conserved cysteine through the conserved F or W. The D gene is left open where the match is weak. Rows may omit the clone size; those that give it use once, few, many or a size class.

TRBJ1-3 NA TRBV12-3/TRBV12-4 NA CASTPGGNTIYF TGTGCCAGCACCCCGGGGGGAAACACCATATATTTT
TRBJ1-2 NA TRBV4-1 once CASSQPPGGISGGYTF TGCGCCAGCAGCCAACCCCCGGGAGGGATCTCCGGTGGCTACACCTTC
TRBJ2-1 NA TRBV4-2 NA CASSQVSPAGAAYNEQFF TGTGCCAGCAGCCAGGTCTCCCCTGCGGGGGCGGCTTACAATGAGCAGTTCTTC
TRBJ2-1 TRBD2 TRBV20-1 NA CSARSLAGASYNEQFF TGCAGTGCTAGAAGTTTAGCGGGAGCATCATACAATGAGCAGTTCTTC
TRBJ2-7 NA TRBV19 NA CASSYRTGYEQYF TGTGCCAGTAGTTATCGGACGGGTTACGAGCAGTACTTC
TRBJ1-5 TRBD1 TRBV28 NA CASSWTGGINQPQHF TGTGCCAGCAGTTGGACAGGTGGAATCAATCAGCCCCAGCATTTT
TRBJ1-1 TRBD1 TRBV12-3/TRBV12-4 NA CASSLTGERTEAFF TGTGCCAGCAGTTTGACAGGGGAGAGGACTGAAGCTTTCTTT
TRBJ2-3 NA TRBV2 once CASSDTPSADTQYF TGTGCCAGCAGTGATACCCCTAGCGCTGATACGCAGTATTTT
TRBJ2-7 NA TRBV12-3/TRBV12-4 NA CASSSGNEQYF TGTGCCAGCAGTTCCGGGAACGAGCAGTACTTC
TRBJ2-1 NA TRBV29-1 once CSARGTGETYNEQFF TGCAGCGCCCGAGGAACGGGAGAGACCTACAATGAGCAGTTCTTC
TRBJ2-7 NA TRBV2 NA CASRAPAEQYF TGTGCCAGCAGGGCCCCGGCCGAGCAGTACTTC
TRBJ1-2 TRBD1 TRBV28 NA CASSFDRQGGLAYGYTF TGTGCCAGCAGTTTTGATCGACAGGGGGGCCTGGCCTATGGCTACACCTTC
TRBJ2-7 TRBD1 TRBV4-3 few CASSYDRVGYEQYF TGCGCCAGCAGCTACGACAGGGTAGGCTACGAGCAGTACTTC
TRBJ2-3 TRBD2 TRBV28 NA CASSMGLAGPSTDTQYF TGTGCCAGCAGTATGGGACTAGCGGGTCCAAGCACAGATACGCAGTATTTT
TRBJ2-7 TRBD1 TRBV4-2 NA CASSQDPGQEQYF TGTGCCAGCAGCCAAGATCCGGGACAGGAGCAGTACTTC
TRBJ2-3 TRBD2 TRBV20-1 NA CSASRTSGVGDTQYF TGCAGTGCTAGCCGAACTAGCGGAGTAGGGGATACGCAGTATTTT
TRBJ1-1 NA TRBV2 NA CASSDLLDHTEAFF TGTGCCAGCAGTGATTTGTTAGACCACACTGAAGCTTTCTTT
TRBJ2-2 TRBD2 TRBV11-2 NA CASRSLAVNTGELFF TGTGCCAGCAGGTCCCTAGCGGTTAACACCGGGGAGCTGTTTTTT
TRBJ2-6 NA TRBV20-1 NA CSARDLSRMSSGANVLTF TGCAGTGCTAGAGATTTATCAAGGATGAGCTCTGGGGCCAACGTCCTGACTTTC
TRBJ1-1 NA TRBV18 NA CASSSPGKGTEVFF TGTGCCAGCTCATCCCCCGGGAAGGGCACTGAAGTTTTCTTT
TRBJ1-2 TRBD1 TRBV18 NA CASSPTPGQGYGYTF TGTGCCAGCTCACCCACCCCGGGACAGGGGTATGGCTACACCTTC
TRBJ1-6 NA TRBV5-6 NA CASSTAREYNSPLHF TGTGCCAGCAGCACGGCCCGGGAGTATAATTCACCCCTCCACTTT
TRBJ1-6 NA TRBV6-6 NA CASSKGFAVTSPLHF TGTGCCAGCAGTAAGGGTTTTGCCGTAACTTCACCCCTCCACTTT
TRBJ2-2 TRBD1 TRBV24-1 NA CATSWTGSNTGELFF TGTGCCACCAGTTGGACAGGATCGAACACCGGGGAGCTGTTTTTT
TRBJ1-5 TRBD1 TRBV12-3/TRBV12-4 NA CASRAGQRNQPQHF TGTGCCAGCAGAGCGGGACAGCGAAATCAGCCCCAGCATTTT
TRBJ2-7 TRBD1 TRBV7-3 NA CAGSLTGQASYEQYF TGTGCCGGCAGCTTAACGGGACAGGCATCCTACGAGCAGTACTTC
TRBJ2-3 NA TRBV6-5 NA CASTRQRGDTQYF TGTGCCAGCACCAGACAACGGGGGGATACGCAGTATTTT
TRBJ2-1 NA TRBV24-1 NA CATSDPGEYNEQFF TGTGCCACCAGTGATCCCGGGGAGTACAATGAGCAGTTCTTC
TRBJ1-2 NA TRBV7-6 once CASSSGGGGYGYTF TGTGCCAGCAGCTCCGGTGGGGGCGGGTATGGCTACACCTTC
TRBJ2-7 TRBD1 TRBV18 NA CASSWDRTYEQYF TGTGCCAGCTCATGGGACAGAACCTACGAGCAGTACTTC
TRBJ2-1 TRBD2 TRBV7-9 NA CASSNSGGAHNEQFF TGTGCCAGCAGCAATAGCGGGGGGGCCCACAATGAGCAGTTCTTC
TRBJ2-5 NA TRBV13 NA CASSPLGETQYF TGTGCCAGCAGCCCATTGGGGGAGACCCAGTACTTC
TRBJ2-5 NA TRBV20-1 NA CSARDPGGSWETQYF TGCAGTGCTAGAGATCCGGGCGGGTCTTGGGAGACCCAGTACTTC
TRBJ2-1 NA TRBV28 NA CASSFIVRRSSYNEQFF TGTGCCAGCAGTTTTATAGTTCGTCGAAGCTCCTACAATGAGCAGTTCTTC
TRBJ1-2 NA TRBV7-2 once CASNPAGRYYGYTF TGTGCCAGCAACCCGGCGGGACGGTACTATGGCTACACCTTC
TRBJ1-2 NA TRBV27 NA CASRVGERGYTF TGTGCCAGTCGGGTGGGAGAGCGTGGCTACACCTTC
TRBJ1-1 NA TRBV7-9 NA CASSLGNQNTEAFF TGTGCCAGCAGCTTAGGGAACCAGAACACTGAAGCTTTCTTT
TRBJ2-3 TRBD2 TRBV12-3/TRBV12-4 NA CASTPWEGLAGETDTQYF TGTGCCAGCACCCCCTGGGAAGGACTAGCGGGGGAGACAGATACGCAGTATTTT
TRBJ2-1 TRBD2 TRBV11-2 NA CASSLENPPSGMVWFFNEQFF TGTGCCAGCAGCTTAGAGAATCCCCCTAGCGGGATGGTTTGGTTCTTCAATGAGCAGTTCTTC
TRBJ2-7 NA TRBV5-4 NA CASSLGGASGGNEQYF TGTGCCAGCAGCTTGGGGGGGGCGTCCGGGGGCAACGAGCAGTACTTC
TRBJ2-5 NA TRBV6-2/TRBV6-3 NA CASSYTTVRETQYF TGTGCCAGCAGTTACACGACAGTTCGGGAGACCCAGTACTTC
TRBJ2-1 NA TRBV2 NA CASIEDVGTYNEQFF TGTGCCAGCATCGAGGATGTGGGAACCTACAATGAGCAGTTCTTC
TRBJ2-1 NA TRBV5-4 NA CASSMDYGGDEQFF TGTGCCAGCAGCATGGACTACGGAGGCGATGAGCAGTTCTTC
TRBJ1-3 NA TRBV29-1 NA CSVPYNGNTIYF TGCAGCGTTCCCTACAACGGAAACACCATATATTTT
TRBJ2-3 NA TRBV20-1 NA CSALRQSPAPSTDTQYF TGCAGTGCTCTCCGACAGTCTCCTGCTCCTAGCACAGATACGCAGTATTTT
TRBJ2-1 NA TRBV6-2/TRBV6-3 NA CASSYTGRNEQFF TGTGCCAGCAGTTATACAGGCCGAAATGAGCAGTTCTTC
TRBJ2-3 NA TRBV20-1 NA CSARTIESDTQYF TGCAGTGCCCGGACCATCGAGTCAGATACGCAGTATTTT
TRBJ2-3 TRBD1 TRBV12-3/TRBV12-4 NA CASKPPGQGDTDTQYF TGTGCCAGCAAACCCCCGGGACAGGGAGACACAGATACGCAGTATTTT
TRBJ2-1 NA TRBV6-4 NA CASSRRARQVNNEQFF TGTGCCAGCAGTCGTAGGGCGAGACAGGTTAACAATGAGCAGTTCTTC
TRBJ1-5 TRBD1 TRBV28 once CASQGRTGDNQPQHF TGTGCCAGCCAGGGCCGGACAGGGGACAATCAGCCCCAGCATTTT
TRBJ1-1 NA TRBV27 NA CASSRRLGSTEAFF TGTGCCAGCAGCCGCCGATTGGGGTCCACTGAAGCTTTCTTT
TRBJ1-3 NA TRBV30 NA CAWSGAGNTIYF TGTGCCTGGAGTGGAGCTGGAAACACCATATATTTT